Listed below are T cell receptor beta chains from one sample, sequenced in a study of cytomegalovirus exposure and HLA in healthy donors. Libraries were prepared by immunoSEQ multiplex PCR; TCRdb keeps only in-frame clonotypes and omits some of them. The sample has more than 80,000 clones; roughly 96% are singletons. The specimen sequenced was PBMCs. The source of these receptors is a woman aged 18-29 years in good health and CMV-seronegative. Each CDR3 is given with its conserved first and last residue. The D gene is left open where the match is weak.

D gene: TRBD1
V gene: TRBV7-8
J gene: TRBJ1-3
CDR3 DNA: TGTGCCACCCGACAGGGGTCAATGGACACCATATATTTT
CDR3 protein: CATRQGSMDTIYF

D gene: .
V gene: TRBV6-1
J gene: TRBJ1-4
CDR3 DNA: TGTGCCAGCAGTGAAGCGCTTCCGGGGGCAACTAATGAAAAACTGTTTTTT
CDR3 protein: CASSEALPGATNEKLFF

D gene: .
V gene: TRBV6-6
J gene: TRBJ2-7
CDR3 DNA: TGTGCCAGCAGGGGGGGAGACGAGCAGTACTTC
CDR3 protein: CASRGGDEQYF

D gene: TRBD2
V gene: TRBV6-5
J gene: TRBJ2-1
CDR3 DNA: TGTGCCAGCAGTTACTCACGGGGGGGCGACAATGAGCAGTTCTTC
CDR3 protein: CASSYSRGGDNEQFF

D gene: TRBD1
V gene: TRBV5-1
J gene: TRBJ2-2
CDR3 DNA: TGCGCCAGCAGCCCCGGGACAGGGGGTCCCCGGGAGCTGTTTTTT
CDR3 protein: CASSPGTGGPRELFF

D gene: .
V gene: TRBV2
J gene: TRBJ2-3
CDR3 DNA: TGTGCCAGCGGGGGACAAAGAACAGATACGCAGTATTTT
CDR3 protein: CASGGQRTDTQYF

D gene: TRBD2
V gene: TRBV27
J gene: TRBJ2-7
CDR3 DNA: TGTGCCAGCAGTTGGACTAGCGGGAGGTACGAGCAGTACTTC
CDR3 protein: CASSWTSGRYEQYF

D gene: .
V gene: TRBV6-1
J gene: TRBJ2-7
CDR3 DNA: TGTGCCAGCAGTAAAGAACCGGGAGCGGCCTACGAGCAGTACTTC
CDR3 protein: CASSKEPGAAYEQYF

D gene: .
V gene: TRBV28
J gene: TRBJ1-5
CDR3 DNA: TGTGCCAGCAGCCGGGGGGGTCAGCCCCAGCATTTT
CDR3 protein: CASSRGGQPQHF

D gene: TRBD1
V gene: TRBV27
J gene: TRBJ2-7
CDR3 DNA: TGTGCCAGCAGTTTCCTACCGGGACAGGGTTCTCACGAGCAGTACTTC
CDR3 protein: CASSFLPGQGSHEQYF

D gene: .
V gene: TRBV7-9
J gene: TRBJ2-7
CDR3 DNA: TGTGCCAGCAGCTATACACCGGGACTGGGACCCTACGAGCAGTACTTC
CDR3 protein: CASSYTPGLGPYEQYF

D gene: .
V gene: TRBV28
J gene: TRBJ1-1
CDR3 DNA: TGTGCCAGCAGTTTATGGACAGGCGTCGAAGCTTTCTTT
CDR3 protein: CASSLWTGVEAFF

D gene: .
V gene: TRBV28
J gene: TRBJ2-7
CDR3 DNA: TGTGCCAGCAGTTTAGCGGGGTTCTACGAGCAGTACTTC
CDR3 protein: CASSLAGFYEQYF

D gene: .
V gene: TRBV29-1
J gene: TRBJ2-3
CDR3 DNA: TGCAGCGTTGACCTTTCCCATACGCAGTATTTT
CDR3 protein: CSVDLSHTQYF

D gene: .
V gene: TRBV7-8
J gene: TRBJ2-7
CDR3 DNA: TGTGCCAGCAGCTTAGGCAGGGTATACGAGCAGTACTTC
CDR3 protein: CASSLGRVYEQYF

D gene: .
V gene: TRBV11-3
J gene: TRBJ1-1
CDR3 DNA: TGTGCCAGCAGCTCCCGTCGAGGGAGCCCTGAAGCTTTCTTT
CDR3 protein: CASSSRRGSPEAFF